This TCR beta chain was identified during a study of T cell clonality in common variable immunodeficiency. Trimming took 5 bases from V and 6 from J, leaving 8 bases between them. The germline gives CDR1 GTSNPN, CDR2 SVGIG (reference sequence). The CDR3 contains 12 residues. This clone has a count of ten or more. The CDR3 extends 3 residues past the end of the read, so its final part is completed from the germline J gene. The method was immunoSEQ multiplex PCR; TCRdb's version includes in-frame clones alone and lacks a portion of them. The sample holds fewer than 75,000 clones, and no clone turns up only once.

The specimen was peripheral blood mononuclear cells. The sequence was obtained from a person aged 18 to 69 in good health. The genes are TRBV30 and TRBJ1-6; D unclear. CDR3 sequence reads: CAWSTANSPLHF. Incomplete CDR3 DNA: TGTGCCTGGTCTACAGCTAATTCACCC. Full variable domain (outside the CDR3, taken from reference TRBV30 and TRBJ1-6): SQTIHQWPATLVQPVGSPLSLECTVEGTSNPNLYWYRQAAGRGLQLLFYSVGIGQISSEVPQNLSASRPQDRQFILSSKKLLLSDSGFYLCAWSTANSPLHFGNGTRLTVT.